Following are 23 T cell receptor beta chains from one sample sequenced in a study of circulating and synovial CD4+ cells in juvenile arthritis. TCRdb's copy holds only in-frame clones and misses some; the assay was immunoSEQ multiplex PCR. In the table there are about 36,000 clones, approximately 93% of which are singletons. The sequenced material came from CD4+ T cells from blood. The receptors shown here come from a human donor with juvenile idiopathic arthritis.

The chain uses TRBV11-2 and TRBJ2-3, with 11 bases lining up with TRBD2. The CDR3 has 16 residues. V was clipped by 1 base and J by 5 bases; unmatched bases: 5. The germline V gene encodes CDR1 SGHAT and CDR2 FQNNGV. CDR3 in DNA: TGTGCCAGCAGCTTAGCAGTAGCGGGGGGGCAAGATACGCAGTATTTT. Translation: CASSLAVAGGQDTQYF.

This rearrangement joins TRBV29-1 to TRBJ2-5; tentatively, D is TRBD1 (6 bases). From germline, CDR1 is SQVTM and CDR2 ANQGSEA. The CDR3 is 14 amino acids. The ends were cut back, 4 bases at V and 4 bases at J, with 16 bases in the middle. CDR3 residues: CSVARQALGETQYF. The CDR3 bases are TGCAGCGTTGCCAGACAGGCCTTGGGAGAGACCCAGTACTTC.

The V and J genes are TRBV9 and TRBJ2-3; D is unclear. With 4 bases removed from V and 0 bases from J, the gap between germline ends came to 9 bases. Germline V gene sequence: CDR1 SGDLS, CDR2 YYNGEE. This CDR3 has 14 amino acids. CDR3 DNA sequence: TGTGCCAGCAGCCGTTTCTCTAGCACAGATACGCAGTATTTT. Protein sequence: CASSRFSSTDTQYF.

The chain has TRBV7-9 and TRBJ2-1, with 9 bases that match TRBD2. The CDR3 consists of 16 residues. Germline CDR1 and CDR2: SEHNR and FQNEAQ (reference sequence). With 1 base clipped from V and 6 bases from J, the junction kept 7 bases outside the gene matches. The CDR3 DNA follows: TGTGCCAGCAGCTTAGGGCACAGCGGGGGGTCCAATGAGCAGTTCTTC. Residues: CASSLGHSGGSNEQFF.

This chain uses TRBV29-1 with TRBJ1-1; D perhaps matches TRBD1 (5 bases). Deletions cut 3 bases from V and 4 bases from J, with 15 bases between. There are 14 residues in the CDR3. The germline V gene encodes CDR1 SQVTM and CDR2 ANQGSEA. The CDR3 DNA reads as TGCAGCGTTGATAGGGGCGGGGTGAGCACTGAAGCTTTCTTT. Translation gives CSVDRGGVSTEAFF.

The chain has TRBV7-2 and TRBJ2-5, with TRBD2 matching over 8 bases. V was clipped by 6 bases and J by 5 bases; unmatched bases: 8. Germline CDR1 is SGHTA and CDR2 is FQGNSA. The CDR3 extends over 14 amino acids. The CDR3 loop reads CASSFIAGFETQYF. The DNA for the CDR3 is TGTGCCAGCAGTTTTATAGCGGGGTTTGAGACCCAGTACTTC.

This rearrangement joins TRBV11-1 to TRBJ2-7, with 12 nucleotides matching TRBD2. V lost 5 bases, J lost 2 bases, and 7 bases stayed unmatched. This CDR3 has 16 amino acids. Germline V gene sequence: CDR1 SGHAT, CDR2 FQDESV (reference sequence). The CDR3 reads CASSRTSGDRTYEQYF. CDR3 DNA: TGTGCCAGCAGCAGGACTAGCGGGGACCGTACCTACGAGCAGTACTTC.

This clone was seen a single time. The gene calls are TRBV11-2 and TRBJ2-5, with 8 bases that match TRBD2. CDR3 length: 16 amino acids. V shed 2 bases and J 2 bases; nucleotides not matched to a gene: 7. In germline, CDR1 is SGHAT, CDR2 FQNNGV. CDR3 coding DNA: TGTGCCAGCAGCTTATTCGGGGGGGCCCAACAAGAGACCCAGTACTTC. Protein: CASSLFGGAQQETQYF.

The rearrangement links TRBV29-1 to TRBJ1-5; tentative D call: TRBD1 (5 bases). CDR1 and CDR2 from the germline V gene are SQVTM and ANQGSEA. Trimming took off 0 bases at V and 4 bases at J, with 10 bases between the two ends. The CDR3 sequence is 14 residues long. CDR3: CSVEDGSGNQPQHF. DNA for the CDR3: TGCAGCGTTGAAGACGGGTCAGGGAATCAGCCCCAGCATTTT.

The chain couples TRBV15 to TRBJ2-1; 7 nucleotides line up with TRBD1. CDR3 length: 14 residues. V trimming: 8 bases; J trimming: 4 bases; junction bases outside the gene matches: 8. Germline-derived CDR1 and CDR2 are LNHNV and YYDKDF (reference sequence). This CDR3 is CATATRGRYNEQFF. DNA for the CDR3: TGTGCCACCGCTACAAGGGGGCGATACAATGAGCAGTTCTTC. Together with reference TRBV15 and TRBJ2-1, the CDR3 gives the full variable domain: DAMVIQNPRYQVTQFGKPVTLSCSQTLNHNVMYWYQQKSSQAPKLLFHYYDKDFNNEADTPDNFQSRRPNTSFCFLDIRSPGLGDTAMYLCATATRGRYNEQFFGPGTRLTVL.

V usage is TRBV2 and J usage is TRBJ2-5; D might be TRBD1 (6 bases). This CDR3 has 14 residues. Germline CDR1 and CDR2: SNHLY and FYNNEI. Deletions cut 8 bases from V and 4 bases from J, with 17 bases between. The CDR3 sequence is CASSTHRDLETQYF. DNA for the CDR3: TGTGCCAGCTCGACACACAGGGACCTAGAGACCCAGTACTTC.

The chain uses TRBV2 and TRBJ2-7; 7 positions match TRBD1. CDR1 is SNHLY and CDR2 is FYNNEI in the germline V gene. The CDR3 is made up of 16 amino acids. The junction had 7 bases not matched to a gene; V was cut back by 0 bases and J by 2 bases. The CDR3 loop is CASSEAGRDRTYEQYF. The CDR3 DNA reads TGTGCCAGCAGTGAAGCCGGAAGGGACAGAACCTACGAGCAGTACTTC.

The rearrangement joins TRBV4-2 to TRBJ1-3; D gene uncertain. V lost 0 bases, J lost 5 bases, and 11 bases lay in between. The V gene's germline CDR1 is LGHNA and CDR2 YNFKEQ. This CDR3 contains 15 residues. DNA for the CDR3: TGTGCCAGCAGCCAAGATAGAGAGGGTAGAAACACCATATATTTT. It codes for CASSQDREGRNTIYF.

This clone was found once. The genes are TRBV4-3 and TRBJ2-3; TRBD2 agrees at 7 bases. From germline, CDR1 is LGHNA and CDR2 YSLEER. Unmatched junction bases numbered 9, after V lost 4 bases and J lost 2 bases. This CDR3 comprises 16 residues. CDR3 sequence (DNA): TGCGCCAGCAGCCCCGGGAGGCGGGTGGACACAGATACGCAGTATTTT. Protein sequence: CASSPGRRVDTDTQYF.

The chain recombines TRBV19 with TRBJ1-3; 7 nucleotides align to TRBD1. The V and J ends lost 5 bases and 5 bases, in that order; junction bases with no gene match: 9. Looked up from germline, CDR1 is LNHDA and CDR2 is SQIVND (reference sequence). This CDR3 spans 15 amino acids. The CDR3, as DNA: TGTGCCAGTAGTTTCTCCCGACAGGGACGAAACACCATATATTTT. It codes for CASSFSRQGRNTIYF.

The rearrangement uses TRBV5-4 and TRBJ2-1, with 9 positions matching TRBD2. Trimming at V came to 4 bases and at J to 3 bases, leaving 5 bases not matched to a gene. CDR1 is SGHNT, CDR2 YYREEE, per germline (reference sequence). The CDR3 runs 15 residues. The CDR3 region has the DNA TGTGCCAGCAGCCCCGGGACTAGCATCTACAATGAGCAGTTCTTC. It is translated as CASSPGTSIYNEQFF.

The V and J genes are TRBV9 and TRBJ2-7, with 7 bases that match TRBD1. CDR1 is SGDLS and CDR2 is YYNGEE in the germline V gene. Trimming took 3 bases from V and 3 from J; bases not matched to a gene: 9. This CDR3 spans 15 amino acids. The CDR3 DNA follows: TGTGCCAGCAGCGCTCAAACGGGACAGATCTACGAGCAGTACTTC. Its protein is CASSAQTGQIYEQYF. The full variable domain, completed using reference TRBV9 and TRBJ2-7, is DSGVTQTPKHLITATGQRVTLRCSPRSGDLSVYWYQQSLDQGLQFLIQYYNGEERAKGNILERFSAQQFPDLHSELNLSSLELGDSALYFCASSAQTGQIYEQYFGPGTRLTVT.

The chain has TRBV6-5 and TRBJ2-6; no clear D gene. CDR1 and CDR2 (germline): MNHEY, SVGAGI. This CDR3 has 16 amino acids. Between the trimmed V and J ends, which lost 0 bases and 0 bases, there was a span of 6 bases. CDR3 in DNA: TGTGCCAGCAGTTACTCACAGCCCTCTGGGGCCAACGTCCTGACTTTC. Translation gives CASSYSQPSGANVLTF.

The gene calls are TRBV6-1 and TRBJ2-7; 7 positions match TRBD2. The CDR3 extends over 15 amino acids. In germline, CDR1 is MNHNS, CDR2 SASEGT. The V and J ends lost 4 bases and 2 bases, in that order; junction bases with no gene match: 8. The CDR3 region is CASSVGGTQPYEQYF. Written as DNA, the CDR3 is TGTGCCAGCAGTGTGGGGGGGACCCAACCCTACGAGCAGTACTTC.

This clone has just one count. The chain has TRBV7-3 and TRBJ1-2; 10 bases are a match to TRBD1. Per germline, CDR1 SGHTA and CDR2 FQGTGA. Trimming cost V 5 bases and J 5 bases; bases outside gene matches: 2. CDR3 length: 13 residues. The CDR3 DNA follows: TGTGCCAGCAGCACGGGACAGGGGTATGGCTACACCTTC. Amino acids: CASSTGQGYGYTF.

This clone has only a few counts. The chain uses TRBV15 and TRBJ2-5, with TRBD2 matching over 8 bases. V shed 4 bases and J 4 bases; nucleotides not matched to a gene: 5. Germline V gene data show CDR1 as LNHNV and CDR2 as YYDKDF (reference sequence). There are 14 residues in the CDR3. The CDR3 DNA follows: TGTGCCACCAGCACCCGGGGGGGCGGAGAGACCCAGTACTTC. Its translation is CATSTRGGGETQYF.

This clone was counted only a few times. This sequence joins TRBV19 and TRBJ2-7; no firm D call. In germline, CDR1 is LNHDA, CDR2 SQIVND (reference sequence). The ends were cut back, 6 bases at V and 1 base at J, with 13 bases in the middle. This CDR3 region has 14 residues. The CDR3 here is CASSQDAASYEQYF. In DNA form, the CDR3 reads TGTGCCAGTAGCCAGGATGCAGCTTCCTACGAGCAGTACTTC.

This CDR3 reads CASSAPQGAGTGELFF. As DNA, the CDR3 is TGTGCCAGCAGCGCGCCTCAGGGGGCGGGGACCGGGGAGCTGTTTTTT. The chain joins TRBV5-4 to TRBJ2-2, with 8 bases that match TRBD1. This CDR3 contains 16 residues. Germline V gene sequence: CDR1 SGHNT, CDR2 YYREEE (reference sequence). Losses at the gene ends were 4 bases for V and 5 bases for J; bases not matched to a gene: 10.